The 27 T cell receptor beta chains in this list originate from one sample, sequenced in a study of shared clonotypes between healthy human individuals. Some clones are missing from TCRdb's copy, which holds only in-frame ones; the method was immunoSEQ multiplex PCR. The sample holds 2,500,000 or so clones, under 95% seen once. The sample taken for sequencing was naive CD4+ T cells from PBMCs. Subset described: CD45RA+ positively selected. These receptors all come from a man in his late teens or twenties in good health. Some clones in this sample may be carry-over from other donors' samples.

The rearrangement uses TRBV11-3 and TRBJ1-1; possible D gene TRBD1, 5 bases. The CDR3 length is 14 residues. Germline-derived CDR1 and CDR2 are SGHNT and YENEEA. Trimming removed 0 bases from V and 4 bases from J, with 9 bases in between. The CDR3 DNA follows: TGTGCCAGCAGCTTAGATGGGGGGAGCACTGAAGCTTTCTTT. It yields the protein CASSLDGGSTEAFF.

The chain joins TRBV5-1 to TRBJ1-1, with 10 nucleotides matching TRBD1. With V trimmed by 4 bases and J by 5 bases, 17 bases remained unmatched. The CDR3 consists of 18 residues. In germline, CDR1 is SGHRS, CDR2 YFSETQ. CDR3 amino acids: CASSQPRDRGALGTEAFF. CDR3 bases: TGCGCCAGCAGCCAACCTCGGGACAGGGGCGCCCTGGGGACTGAAGCTTTCTTT.

V gene TRBV5-6 combines with J gene TRBJ1-5; no firm D call. Per germline, CDR1 SGHDT and CDR2 YYEEEE. The CDR3 spans 15 residues. Trimming cost V 0 bases and J 0 bases, with 7 bases left between them. The CDR3 region is CASSLGSVSNQPQHF. As DNA, the CDR3 is TGTGCCAGCAGCTTGGGGTCAGTTAGCAATCAGCCCCAGCATTTT.

The CDR3 spells CASSLAAGGAGELFF. The CDR3 DNA sequence: TGTGCCAGCAGCTTAGCGGCAGGGGGCGCCGGGGAGCTGTTTTTT. This rearrangement joins TRBV11-2 to TRBJ2-2, with 8 nucleotides matching TRBD1. This CDR3 comprises 15 residues. Per the germline V gene, CDR1 is SGHAT and CDR2 is FQNNGV. V was clipped by 1 base and J by 6 bases; unmatched bases: 4.

The V and J genes are TRBV7-3 and TRBJ2-3; TRBD2 is a possible D gene (6 bases). Per the germline V gene, CDR1 is SGHTA and CDR2 is FQGTGA. The ends were cut back, 1 base at V and 6 bases at J, with 20 bases in the middle. CDR3 size: 17 residues. The CDR3 coding sequence is TGTGCCAGCAGCTTAAATCCGATCAGCGGGCTGTCGGATACGCAGTATTTT. The encoded protein is CASSLNPISGLSDTQYF.

This chain joins TRBV4-2 and TRBJ1-2; TRBD1 is a possible D gene (6 bases). Trimming removed 1 base at V and 4 bases at J, with 10 bases between. In germline, CDR1 is LGHNA, CDR2 YNFKEQ. The CDR3 runs to 14 residues. The CDR3 DNA reads TGTGCCAGCAGCCAAGGGACAGAAAGCTATGGCTACACCTTC. Its translation: CASSQGTESYGYTF.

The J gene is TRBJ1-1, the V gene TRBV18; D is perhaps TRBD1 (5 bases). The CDR3 consists of 16 residues. Trimming shortened V by 3 bases and J by 6 bases, and 20 bases separated the two germline ends. The germline V gene encodes CDR1 KGHSH and CDR2 LQKENI. The CDR3: CASSPTPQTEGAEAFF. The CDR3 region has the DNA TGTGCCAGCTCACCGACACCTCAAACCGAAGGGGCTGAAGCTTTCTTT.

The chain couples TRBV11-2 to TRBJ2-5; 7 bases match TRBD2. The junction had 13 bases not matched to a gene; V was cut back by 5 bases and J by 1 base. The CDR3 runs to 17 residues. Germline V gene lookup returns CDR1 SGHAT and CDR2 FQNNGV. The CDR3 DNA is TGTGCCAGCAGCACCTCCTCTGTCGGGAGGATCCAAGAGACCCAGTACTTC. Its protein is CASSTSSVGRIQETQYF. Using reference TRBV11-2 and TRBJ2-5 for the parts outside the CDR3, the full variable domain is EAGVAQSPRYKIIEKRQSVAFWCNPISGHATLYWYQQILGQGPKLLIQFQNNGVVDDSQLPKDRFSAERLKGVDSTLKIQPAKLEDSAVYLCASSTSSVGRIQETQYFGPGTRLLVL.

V and J are TRBV14 and TRBJ2-3, with TRBD1 identical over 8 bases. The CDR3 has 16 residues. V lost 4 bases and J lost 4; bases outside the gene matches: 10. The germline CDR1 and CDR2 sequences are SGHDN and FVKESK. CDR3 sequence (DNA): TGTGCCAGCAGCCGCCGGACAGGGCCGGGTGCAGATACGCAGTATTTT. Protein sequence: CASSRRTGPGADTQYF. Variable domain in full (rest from reference TRBV14 and TRBJ2-3): EAGVTQFPSHSVIEKGQTVTLRCDPISGHDNLYWYRRVMGKEIKFLLHFVKESKQDESGMPNNRFLAERTGGTYSTLKVQPAELEDSGVYFCASSRRTGPGADTQYFGPGTRLTVL.

This clone was seen a single time. The chain employs TRBV27 and TRBJ2-7; 8 positions agree with TRBD1. Trimming cost V 4 bases and J 4 bases; bases outside gene matches: 9. CDR1 MNHEY and CDR2 SMNVEV come from the germline V gene (reference sequence). CDR3 length: 15 amino acids. CDR3 in DNA: TGTGCCAGCAGTTCCCCCAACCGGGACAGGTACGAGCAGTACTTC. The encoded protein is CASSSPNRDRYEQYF.

This clone has a handful of counts. This sample includes further DNA sequences coding for the same CDR3. This rearrangement joins TRBV6-1 to TRBJ1-5, with D possibly matching TRBD1 (6 bases). The CDR3 length is 14 residues. V was trimmed by 2 bases and J by 4 bases, leaving 9 bases between them. Per the germline V gene, CDR1 is MNHNS and CDR2 is SASEGT. This chain's CDR3 is CASSESRGNQPQHF. DNA for the CDR3: TGTGCCAGCAGTGAATCTAGGGGGAATCAGCCCCAGCATTTT.

The chain links TRBV25-1 to TRBJ2-5; 10 nucleotides align to TRBD1. The germline V gene encodes CDR1 MGHDK and CDR2 SYGVNS. There are 14 residues in the CDR3. V was pared by 6 bases and J by 4 bases, with 5 bases of the junction left unmatched. CDR3 DNA: TGTGCCAGCAGCGGGACAGGGGCCAGAGAGACCCAGTACTTC. The encoded protein is CASSGTGARETQYF.

V gene TRBV21-1 combines with J gene TRBJ2-7; the DNA was not compared with TRBD1, the D call given in the table. TRBV21-1 is recorded as a pseudogene. CDR3 length: 15 residues. The CDR3 here is CARPWGRQGANEQYF. The CDR3 DNA follows: TGTGCCAGGCCATGGGGTCGGCAGGGGGCGAATGAGCAGTACTTC.

The chain carries TRBV28 and TRBJ2-7; D ambiguous. The germline V gene has CDR1 MDHEN and CDR2 SYDVKM. V lost 2 bases and J lost 3, with 11 bases in between. The CDR3 runs 14 residues. CDR3 DNA: TGTGCCAGCAGTTTAGTCGACACCATCTACGAGCAGTACTTC. Its translation is CASSLVDTIYEQYF.

DNA of the CDR3: TGTGCTAGTCAAGGGTCGGCTGGAAACACCATATATTTT. Its translation: CASQGSAGNTIYF. This chain uses TRBV12-5 with TRBJ1-3; no clear D gene. This CDR3 comprises 13 residues. From germline, CDR1 is LGHNT and CDR2 FRNRAP. V lost 8 bases to trimming and J lost 2 bases, with 10 bases between them.

CDR3 nucleotide sequence: TGCGCCAGCGCCCATTTAGCGGCTGAAAACATTCAGTACTTC. Amino acids: CASAHLAAENIQYF. The V gene is TRBV4-1, the J gene TRBJ2-4; D is perhaps TRBD2 (6 bases). Between the trimmed V and J ends, which lost 8 bases and 5 bases, there was a span of 16 bases. The CDR3 has 14 amino acids. Germline lookup yields CDR1 MGHRA and CDR2 YSYEKL.

The V and J genes are TRBV6-1 and TRBJ1-2; D is unresolved. Deletions cut 0 bases from V and 6 bases from J, with 5 bases between. This CDR3 has 12 amino acids. Germline CDR1 MNHNS, CDR2 SASEGT. The CDR3 loop reads CASSEARHGYTF. In nucleotides, the CDR3 is TGTGCCAGCAGTGAAGCGCGGCATGGCTACACCTTC.

The rearrangement links TRBV7-2 to TRBJ1-3; D remains unclear. The V gene's germline CDR1 is SGHTA and CDR2 FQGNSA. There are 13 residues in the CDR3. V gave up 5 bases and J gave up 0 bases, with 5 bases separating them. CDR3 coding DNA: TGTGCCAGCAGCACTGGCTCTGGAAACACCATATATTTT. Its protein is CASSTGSGNTIYF.

V is TRBV30 and J is TRBJ2-5; possible D gene TRBD2, 5 bases. V shed 5 bases and J shed 2 bases, with 9 bases lying between them. There are 12 residues in the CDR3. Germline values: CDR1 GTSNPN, CDR2 SVGIG (reference sequence). CDR3 sequence: CAWVDFQETQYF. CDR3 DNA sequence: TGTGCCTGGGTGGACTTTCAAGAGACCCAGTACTTC. Combining the CDR3 with reference TRBV30 and TRBJ2-5 gives the whole variable domain SQTIHQWPATLVQPVGSPLSLECTVEGTSNPNLYWYRQAAGRGLQLLFYSVGIGQISSEVPQNLSASRPQDRQFILSSKKLLLSDSGFYLCAWVDFQETQYFGPGTRLLVL.

This chain connects TRBV6-6 to TRBJ2-7, with D tentatively TRBD1 (6 bases). The CDR3 has 15 amino acids. Trimming removed 0 bases from V and 3 bases from J, with 12 bases in between. Germline V gives CDR1 MNHNY, CDR2 SVGAGI (reference sequence). The CDR3 coding sequence is TGTGCCAGCAGTTACTCCGGGACAATAAACTACGAGCAGTACTTC. Translated, it gives CASSYSGTINYEQYF.

The chain couples TRBV19 to TRBJ2-7; D gene ambiguous. CDR1 LNHDA and CDR2 SQIVND come from the germline V gene (reference sequence). Between the trimmed V and J ends, which lost 5 bases and 3 bases, there was a span of 14 bases. The CDR3 contains 14 residues. CDR3 protein: CASSAQTENYEQYF. CDR3 nucleotides: TGTGCCAGTAGTGCCCAGACCGAAAACTACGAGCAGTACTTC.

This chain connects TRBV28 to TRBJ2-2; TRBD2 matches at 8 bases. This CDR3 region has 14 residues. The J segment lost 7 bases and the V segment lost 8 bases, leaving 9 bases of the junction unmatched. The germline CDR1 and CDR2 sequences are MDHEN and SYDVKM. CDR3 amino acids: CASPWGSGNGELFF. The CDR3 region has the DNA TGTGCCAGCCCCTGGGGTAGCGGGAACGGGGAGCTGTTTTTT.

CDR3 bases: TGCGCCAGCAGCTTGTTTGGGGCGCAGGGAAACGAGCAGTACTTC. Protein product: CASSLFGAQGNEQYF. The chain joins TRBV5-1 to TRBJ2-7; D possibly corresponds to TRBD1 (5 bases). The germline V and J ends were trimmed by 1 base and 5 bases, with 16 bases remaining between them. Germline-derived CDR1 and CDR2 are SGHRS and YFSETQ. This CDR3 spans 15 amino acids.

The chain has TRBV28 and TRBJ2-1, with a tentative D call TRBD1 (5 bases). V was trimmed by 2 bases and J by 12 bases, leaving 17 bases between them. The germline gives CDR1 MDHEN, CDR2 SYDVKM. The CDR3 contains 14 residues. CDR3 residues: CASSLISGFGSQFF. For the CDR3, the DNA is TGTGCCAGCAGTTTAATCTCAGGGTTTGGGTCGCAGTTCTTC.

J is TRBJ2-1 and V is TRBV6-5; tentatively, D is TRBD1 or TRBD2 (5 bases each). Trimming stripped 2 bases from V and 9 bases from J, with 17 bases between. CDR3 length equals 15 residues. Per germline, CDR1 MNHEY and CDR2 SVGAGI. CDR3 amino acids: CASSYQGPLHFEQFF. DNA of the CDR3: TGTGCCAGCAGTTACCAGGGACCACTCCACTTTGAGCAGTTCTTC.

The V call is TRBV14, the J call TRBJ2-1; 7 bases are a match to TRBD2. J lost 10 bases, V lost 5 bases, and 11 bases had no gene match. Germline-derived CDR1 and CDR2 are SGHDN and FVKESK. The length of the CDR3 is 14 residues. As DNA, the CDR3 is TGTGCCAGCAGCTTCCTCATGGGGGGGTTGGAGCAGTTCTTC. Protein: CASSFLMGGLEQFF.

This chain connects TRBV11-2 to TRBJ2-7, with a weak D call TRBD2 (6 bases). Germline V lookup: CDR1 SGHAT, CDR2 FQNNGV. V was pared by 1 base and J by 11 bases, with 12 bases between. The CDR3 contains 12 residues. The CDR3 here is CASSLVAWEEYF. Written as DNA, the CDR3 is TGTGCCAGCAGCTTAGTGGCGTGGGAGGAGTACTTC.